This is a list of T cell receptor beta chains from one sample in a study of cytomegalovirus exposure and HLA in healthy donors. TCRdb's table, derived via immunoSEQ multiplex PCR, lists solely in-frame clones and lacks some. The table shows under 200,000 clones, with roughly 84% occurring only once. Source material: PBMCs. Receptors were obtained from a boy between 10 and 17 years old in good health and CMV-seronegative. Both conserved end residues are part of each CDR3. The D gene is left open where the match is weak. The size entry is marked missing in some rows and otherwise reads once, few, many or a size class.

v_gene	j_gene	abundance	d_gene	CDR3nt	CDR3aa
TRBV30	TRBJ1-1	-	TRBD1	TGTGCCTACTCCAGGGGGTTTAGCACTGAAGCTTTCTTT	CAYSRGFSTEAFF
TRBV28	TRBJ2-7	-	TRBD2	TGTGCCAGCAGTAAGCTAGCGGGACCCTACGAGCAGTACTTC	CASSKLAGPYEQYF
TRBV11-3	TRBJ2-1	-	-	TGTGCCAGCAGCTTAGTTGCGTATGAGCAGTTCTTC	CASSLVAYEQFF
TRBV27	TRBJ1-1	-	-	TGTGCCAGCAGTTCAGGACAGCGAGGGGTGAACACTGAAGCTTTCTTT	CASSSGQRGVNTEAFF
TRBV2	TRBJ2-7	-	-	TGTGCCACACCAAGACAGCAAGGTTCCCACGAGCAGTACTTC	CATPRQQGSHEQYF
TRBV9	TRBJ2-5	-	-	TGTGCCAGCAGCCCCAGCCCCGGACTCCCTCAAGAGACCCAGTACTTC	CASSPSPGLPQETQYF
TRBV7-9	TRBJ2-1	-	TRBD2	TGTGCCAGCAGCTTATCCGGGACTAGACCCAATGAGCAGTTCTTC	CASSLSGTRPNEQFF
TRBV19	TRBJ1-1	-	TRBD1	TGTGCCAGTAGTTCCAGACAGGGAGAAGCTTTCTTT	CASSSRQGEAFF
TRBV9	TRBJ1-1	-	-	TGTGCCAGCAGCGCCAATATTTGGGCACCTGAAGCTTTCTTT	CASSANIWAPEAFF
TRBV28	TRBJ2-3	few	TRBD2	TGTGCCAGCAGTTTTGCGGGAGGGACAGATACGCAGTATTTT	CASSFAGGTDTQYF
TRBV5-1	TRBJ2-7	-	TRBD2	TGCGCCAGCAGCTTGGCGGGGACTAGCGGGGCCATCCTCTACGAGCAGTACTTC	CASSLAGTSGAILYEQYF
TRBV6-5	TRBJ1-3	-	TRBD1	TGTGCCAGCAGTTACAGACAGGGCTCTGGAAACACCATATATTTT	CASSYRQGSGNTIYF
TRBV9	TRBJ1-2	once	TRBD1	TGTGCCAGCAGCCAATATGACAGGGTCGGCTACACCTTC	CASSQYDRVGYTF
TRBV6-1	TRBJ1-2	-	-	TGTGCCAGCAGTGACGCCGACAGTCCCACACTAAATGGCTACACCTTC	CASSDADSPTLNGYTF
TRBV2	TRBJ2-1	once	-	TGTGCCAGCAGCCCCCGGACTCCTTACTCCTACAATGAGCAGTTCTTC	CASSPRTPYSYNEQFF
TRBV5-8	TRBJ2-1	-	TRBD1	TGTGCCAGCAGCCATTGGGACAGGGTGTATGAGCAGTTCTTC	CASSHWDRVYEQFF
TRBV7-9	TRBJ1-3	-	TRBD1	TGTGCCAGCAGCCTGGACAGGGTTGGAAACACCATATATTTT	CASSLDRVGNTIYF
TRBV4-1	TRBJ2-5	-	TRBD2	TGCGCCAGCAGCCAAGGGACTTTAGCGGGGCAAGAGACCCAGTACTTC	CASSQGTLAGQETQYF
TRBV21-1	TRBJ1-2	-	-	TGTGCCAGCAGCAAAGAGGTAAGGACAGGGGAATTCGGAGGCTACACCTTC	CASSKEVRTGEFGGYTF
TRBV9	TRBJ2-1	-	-	TGTGCCAGCAGCGTTGCGCCTAGCGAAAGGGGCAATGAGCAGTTCTTC	CASSVAPSERGNEQFF
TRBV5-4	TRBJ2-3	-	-	TGTGCCAGCAGCTTGGGTCGACTAGACACAGATACGCAGTATTTT	CASSLGRLDTDTQYF
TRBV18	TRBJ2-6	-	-	TGTGCCAGCTCACCATCCGCAGGGTCTGGGGCCAACGTCCTGACTTTC	CASSPSAGSGANVLTF
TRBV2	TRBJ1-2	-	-	TGTGCCAGCAGTGCGAACAGTCGAGCGGCCTATGGCTACACCTTC	CASSANSRAAYGYTF
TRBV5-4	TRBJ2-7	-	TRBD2	TGTGCCAGCAGCGACAAAACCGGGACTACCACCTACGAGCAGTACTTC	CASSDKTGTTTYEQYF